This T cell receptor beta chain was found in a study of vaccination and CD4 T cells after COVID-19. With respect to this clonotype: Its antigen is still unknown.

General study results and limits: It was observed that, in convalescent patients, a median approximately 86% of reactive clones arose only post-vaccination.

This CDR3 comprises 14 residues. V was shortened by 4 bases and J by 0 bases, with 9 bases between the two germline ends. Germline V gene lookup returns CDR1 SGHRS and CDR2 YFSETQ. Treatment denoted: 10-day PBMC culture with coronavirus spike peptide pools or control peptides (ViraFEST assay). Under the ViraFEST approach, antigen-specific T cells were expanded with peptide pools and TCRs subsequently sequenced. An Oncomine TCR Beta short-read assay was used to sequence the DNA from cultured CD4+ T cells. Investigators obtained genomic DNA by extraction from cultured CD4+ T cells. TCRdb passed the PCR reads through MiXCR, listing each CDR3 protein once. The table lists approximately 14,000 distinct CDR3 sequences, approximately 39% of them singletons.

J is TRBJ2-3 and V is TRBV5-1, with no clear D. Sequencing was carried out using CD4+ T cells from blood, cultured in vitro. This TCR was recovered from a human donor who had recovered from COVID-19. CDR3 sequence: CASSPQTSTDTQYF. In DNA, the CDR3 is TGCGCCAGCAGCCCTCAGACTAGCACAGATACGCAGTATTTT.